Following are 20 T cell receptor beta chains from one sample sequenced in a study of blood T cell repertoires in COVID-19. TCRdb's copy holds only in-frame clones and misses some; the assay was immunoSEQ multiplex PCR. The data hold approximately 110,000 clones, with around four fifths observed a single time. Sequencing was performed on peripheral blood. The receptor set was obtained from an older man with acute or convalescent COVID-19.

The chain is built from TRBV7-9 and TRBJ1-1; TRBD1 matches 10 bases. The ends lost 1 base at V and 11 bases at J; junction bases unmatched: 1. The CDR3 has 12 amino acids. CDR1 is SEHNR and CDR2 is FQNEAQ in the germline V gene (reference sequence). The CDR3 spells CASSLEGQGAFF. Written as DNA, the CDR3 is TGTGCCAGCAGCTTAGAGGGACAGGGGGCTTTCTTT. Full variable domain (missing parts from reference TRBV7-9 and TRBJ1-1): DTGVSQNPRHKITKRGQNVTFRCDPISEHNRLYWYRQTLGQGPEFLTYFQNEAQLEKSRLLSDRFSAERPKGSFSTLEIQRTEQGDSAMYLCASSLEGQGAFFGQGTRLTVV.

The J gene is TRBJ1-5, the V gene TRBV28; 11 positions agree with TRBD1. CDR1 is MDHEN, CDR2 SYDVKM, per germline. The CDR3 sequence is 15 residues long. The trim removed 4 bases at V and 5 bases at J, leaving 4 bases unmatched. The CDR3 bases are TGTGCCAGCAGTTCGGGACAGGGGGGTTATCAGCCCCAGCATTTT. Its translation: CASSSGQGGYQPQHF. Combining the CDR3 with reference TRBV28 and TRBJ1-5 gives the whole variable domain DVKVTQSSRYLVKRTGEKVFLECVQDMDHENMFWYRQDPGLGLRLIYFSYDVKMKEKGDIPEGYSVSREKKERFSLILESASTNQTSMYLCASSSGQGGYQPQHFGDGTRLSIL.

The chain employs TRBV6-5 and TRBJ1-5; 7 positions agree with TRBD1. CDR1 and CDR2 from the germline V gene are MNHEY and SVGAGI. This CDR3 has 14 amino acids. Trimming took 6 bases from V and 2 from J; bases not matched to a gene: 4. CDR3 coding DNA: TGTGCCAGCAGACCGGGGACAGGCAATCAGCCCCAGCATTTT. Translation gives CASRPGTGNQPQHF.

The J gene is TRBJ1-6, the V gene TRBV18, with TRBD1 matching 9 bases. Germline trimming cut 5 bases from V and 6 bases from J; bases unmatched to any gene: 8. Germline-derived CDR1 and CDR2 are KGHSH and LQKENI. The CDR3 spans 16 residues. The CDR3 loop is CASSFTSGQGNSPLHF. The CDR3 DNA sequence: TGTGCCAGCTCATTCACTTCGGGACAGGGTAATTCACCCCTCCACTTT.

The J gene is TRBJ2-3, the V gene TRBV5-1, with D tentatively TRBD1 (6 bases). The germline V gene encodes CDR1 SGHRS and CDR2 YFSETQ. This CDR3 region has 16 residues. The germline V and J ends were trimmed by 3 bases and 5 bases, with 19 bases remaining between them. CDR3 region: CASSSQGTPSGDTQYF. The CDR3 DNA is TGCGCCAGCAGCTCTCAGGGGACACCCTCGGGAGATACGCAGTATTTT.

For this clone: At one end, the junction sequence differs from germline, possibly due to a read error. V usage is TRBV11-2 and J usage is TRBJ2-1, with 8 bases matching TRBD1. The CDR3 is made up of 13 amino acids. Germline-derived CDR1 and CDR2 are SGHAT and FQNNGV. The CDR3 protein is CASTLTGGNEQFF. The CDR3 DNA reads TGTGCCAGCACCTTAACAGGGGGCAATGAGCAGTTCTTC.

The chain has TRBV19 and TRBJ2-4; D ambiguous. Germline V gene lookup returns CDR1 LNHDA and CDR2 SQIVND (reference sequence). The CDR3 has 14 residues. V lost 3 bases, J lost 0 bases, and 6 bases lay in between. The CDR3 region has the DNA TGTGCCAGTAGTATCCAATTAGCCAAAAACATTCAGTACTTC. Encoded protein: CASSIQLAKNIQYF.

V and J are TRBV11-2 and TRBJ1-1; 9 bases line up with TRBD1. The CDR3 consists of 13 residues. Losses at the gene ends were 7 bases for V and 11 bases for J; bases not matched to a gene: 11. CDR1 and CDR2 (germline): SGHAT, FQNNGV. CDR3 sequence: CASTGQGLPLAFF. CDR3 in DNA: TGTGCCAGCACGGGACAGGGCCTACCCTTGGCTTTCTTT.

J is TRBJ2-7 and V is TRBV6-5; 8 positions agree with TRBD1. CDR3 length: 14 amino acids. CDR1 is MNHEY and CDR2 is SVGAGI in the germline V gene. The V gene end was trimmed by 8 bases and the J gene end by 2 bases; junction bases not matched to a gene: 8. Here the CDR3 reads CASDSQGQAYEQYF. The DNA for the CDR3 is TGTGCCAGCGACTCCCAGGGACAGGCCTACGAGCAGTACTTC.

The chain uses TRBV7-3 and TRBJ1-4; D not certain. The germline gives CDR1 SGHTA, CDR2 FQGTGA. Trimming removed 0 bases from V and 7 bases from J, with 9 bases in between. This CDR3 spans 14 amino acids. The CDR3 loop reads CASSLTAVGEKLFF. The CDR3 DNA reads TGTGCCAGCAGCTTAACGGCTGTTGGTGAAAAACTGTTTTTT.

J is TRBJ2-2 and V is TRBV3-1 (or the pseudogene TRBV3-2), with a possible D match to TRBD1 (5 bases). The germline CDR1 and CDR2 sequences are LGHDT and YNNKEL (reference sequence). Trimming removed 0 bases at V and 6 bases at J, with 14 bases between. The CDR3 runs 16 residues. CDR3: CASSQEGAGGAGELFF. The CDR3 bases are TGTGCCAGCAGCCAAGAAGGGGCAGGTGGGGCCGGGGAGCTGTTTTTT.

The CDR3 loop reads CASSPPSGGAGELFF. CDR3 DNA: TGTGCCAGCAGCCCTCCTAGCGGGGGGGCCGGGGAGCTGTTTTTT. This chain uses TRBV11-1 with TRBJ2-2; 12 positions agree with TRBD2. Germline lookup yields CDR1 SGHAT and CDR2 FQDESV (reference sequence). The CDR3 loop spans 15 amino acids. The V segment lost 5 bases and the J segment 6 bases; nucleotides outside the gene matches: 4.

This clone was counted between two and nine times. The rearrangement links TRBV15 to TRBJ1-1, with 7 bases aligning to TRBD1. J gave up 0 bases and V 1 base, and 2 bases lay outside the gene matches. CDR3 length: 15 amino acids. Germline assignment: CDR1 LNHNV and CDR2 YYDKDF (reference sequence). The CDR3 DNA is TGTGCCACCAGCAGAGCACAGGGGATGAACACTGAAGCTTTCTTT. It codes for CATSRAQGMNTEAFF. The variable domain in full, completed from reference TRBV15 and TRBJ1-1, reads DAMVIQNPRYQVTQFGKPVTLSCSQTLNHNVMYWYQQKSSQAPKLLFHYYDKDFNNEADTPDNFQSRRPNTSFCFLDIRSPGLGDTAMYLCATSRAQGMNTEAFFGQGTRLTVV.

This clone was detected only a few times. The chain couples TRBV6-5 to TRBJ2-5, with 8 bases fitting TRBD2. The CDR3 contains 14 residues. Germline trimming cut 6 bases from V and 5 bases from J; bases unmatched to any gene: 8. The germline V gene has CDR1 MNHEY and CDR2 SVGAGI. Here the CDR3 DNA reads TGTGCCAGCAGCCCCGGGAGGGCCTCCGAGACCCAGTACTTC. This sequence encodes CASSPGRASETQYF.

The chain is built from TRBV23-1 and TRBJ2-2; the D gene is possibly TRBD1 (5 bases). TRBV23-1 is labeled an ORF, and its function is uncertain. The CDR3 extends over 16 amino acids. Trimming took off 6 bases at V and 2 bases at J, with 16 bases between the two ends. In DNA, the CDR3 is TGCGCCAGCAGGCGAAACAGGCATAGTAACACCGGGGAGCTGTTTTTT. Its protein is CASRRNRHSNTGELFF.

The CDR3 spells CASSPRTGGYGYTF. CDR3 sequence (DNA): TGTGCCAGCAGCCCGAGGACAGGGGGCTATGGCTACACCTTC. The chain combines TRBV3-1 (or the pseudogene TRBV3-2) with TRBJ1-2, with TRBD1 identical over 10 bases. The CDR3 runs 14 residues. The germline V gene encodes CDR1 LGHDT and CDR2 YNNKEL (reference sequence). After removal of 4 bases from V and 4 bases from J, the junction contained 3 bases not matched to a gene.

This clone was seen a few times. V gene TRBV18 combines with J gene TRBJ1-1; 8 bases agree with TRBD1. CDR3 length equals 15 residues. Per the germline V gene, CDR1 is KGHSH and CDR2 is LQKENI. With V trimmed by 5 bases and J by 6 bases, 11 bases remained unmatched. CDR3 region: CASSSDPRTGSEAFF. The CDR3 DNA sequence: TGTGCCAGCTCATCGGACCCAAGGACAGGGTCTGAAGCTTTCTTT. Variable domain in full (rest from reference TRBV18 and TRBJ1-1): NAGVMQNPRHLVRRRGQEARLRCSPMKGHSHVYWYRQLPEEGLKFMVYLQKENIIDESGMPKERFSAEFPKEGPSILRIQQVVRGDSAAYFCASSSDPRTGSEAFFGQGTRLTVV.

Written as DNA, the CDR3 is TGTGCCAGCGTGACAGGGGAATTGGCCTATGGCTACACCTTC. Translating gives CASVTGELAYGYTF. The chain links TRBV2 to TRBJ1-2, with 8 positions matching TRBD1. The CDR3 extends over 14 amino acids. Looked up from germline, CDR1 is SNHLY and CDR2 is FYNNEI. Trimming at V came to 8 bases and at J to 4 bases, leaving 9 bases not matched to a gene.

This rearrangement joins TRBV3-1 (or the pseudogene TRBV3-2) to TRBJ1-2, with D perhaps matching TRBD1 (6 bases). The germline CDR1 and CDR2 sequences are LGHDT and YNNKEL (reference sequence). The CDR3 length is 16 residues. V lost 1 base to trimming and J lost 2 bases, with 14 bases between them. Here the CDR3 DNA reads TGTGCCAGCAGCCAAGGCTTGCAGGGGCAGAACTATGGCTACACCTTC. It codes for CASSQGLQGQNYGYTF.

This clone was seen once. The chain recombines TRBV7-9 with TRBJ1-4, with D unresolved. Germline V gene sequence: CDR1 SEHNR, CDR2 FQNEAQ (reference sequence). With 4 bases removed from V and 5 bases from J, the gap between germline ends came to 5 bases. This CDR3 is built from 12 residues. CDR3 protein: CASSSPNEKLFF. The CDR3 bases are TGTGCCAGCAGCTCCCCGAATGAAAAACTGTTTTTT.